This TCR beta chain was recovered during a study of PD-1 blockade in mismatch repair-deficient tumors. Assay used: immunoSEQ multiplex PCR; TCRdb lists only in-frame clones, some missing. The sample lists about 35,000 clones, less than 90% occurring once. PCR or immunohistochemistry showed mismatch repair deficiency in every enrolled patient. A few pembrolizumab responders had their TCRs sequenced. This CDR3 is 14 amino acids long. CDR1 and CDR2 (germline): MGHDK, SYGVNS. V was clipped by 8 bases and J by 0 bases, with 8 bases between them. This sequence originates from an adult with mismatch repair-deficient cancer. This specimen consisted of PBMCs, obtained 6 to 7 weeks after starting pembrolizumab. The chain recombines TRBV25-1 with TRBJ1-6; D ambiguous. For the CDR3, the DNA is TGTGCCAGCGTGAGCCCCTCCTATAATTCACCCCTCCACTTT. This sequence encodes CASVSPSYNSPLHF. Full variable domain (missing parts from reference TRBV25-1 and TRBJ1-6): EADIYQTPRYLVIGTGKKITLECSQTMGHDKMYWYQQDPGMELHLIHYSYGVNSTEKGDLSSESTVSRIRTEHFPLTLESARPSHTSQYLCASVSPSYNSPLHFGNGTRLTVT.